This TCR beta chain emerged from a study of CD8 T cells in ankylosing spondylitis. TCRdb reanalysed the 5' RACE reads using MiXCR and keeps one entry per CDR3 protein. The repertoire consists of some 200,000 distinct CDR3 sequences, with 9.5% to 15% occurring once and the leading ten covering 16%. This clonotype was seen repeatedly, ten times or more. From germline, CDR1 is SGHRS and CDR2 YFSETQ. Trimming stripped 4 bases from V and 6 bases from J, with 14 bases between. There are 14 residues in the CDR3. The TCR sequence derives from a male donor with ankylosing spondylitis or in good health (not recorded which). The sample taken for sequencing was blood, either unsorted or a sorted T cell fraction (not recorded which). The rearrangement uses TRBV5-1 and TRBJ1-5; D is perhaps TRBD1 (6 bases). As DNA, the CDR3 is TGCGCCAGCAGCCTGGGCGCACAGGGTCAGCCCCAGCATTTT. Translating it yields CASSLGAQGQPQHF.